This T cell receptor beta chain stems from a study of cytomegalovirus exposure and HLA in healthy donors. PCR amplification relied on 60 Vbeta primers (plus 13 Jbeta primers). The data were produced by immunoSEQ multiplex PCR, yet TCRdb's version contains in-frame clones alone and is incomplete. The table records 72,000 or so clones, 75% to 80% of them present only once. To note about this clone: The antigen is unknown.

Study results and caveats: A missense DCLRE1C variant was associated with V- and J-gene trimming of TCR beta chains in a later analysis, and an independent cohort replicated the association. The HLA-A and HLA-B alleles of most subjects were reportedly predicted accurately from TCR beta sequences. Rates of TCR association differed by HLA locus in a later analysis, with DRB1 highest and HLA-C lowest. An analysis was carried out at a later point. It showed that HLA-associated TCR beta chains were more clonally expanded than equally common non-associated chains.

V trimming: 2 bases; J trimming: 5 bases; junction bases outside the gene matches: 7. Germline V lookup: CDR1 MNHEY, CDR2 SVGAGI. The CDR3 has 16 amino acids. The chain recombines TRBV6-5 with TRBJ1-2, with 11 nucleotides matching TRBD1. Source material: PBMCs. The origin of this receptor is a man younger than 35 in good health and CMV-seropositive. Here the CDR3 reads CASSYTRTGGGYGYTF. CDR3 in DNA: TGTGCCAGCAGTTACACGCGGACAGGGGGCGGGTATGGCTACACCTTC.